This T cell receptor beta chain came from a study of OX40 agonist ivuxolimab in advanced cancers. Study information: Given to patients was ivuxolimab, an agonistic anti-OX40 (CD134) antibody.

Blood sampling took place at baseline, cycle 4 day 1, and cycle 7 day 1. Study-wide points: With doses of 0.1-3.0 mg/kg, partial responders showed among the lowest clonal expansion.

Produced via immunoSEQ multiplex PCR; TCRdb's table is partial and in-frame only. In the table there are roughly 68,000 clones, 70% to 85% of which are singletons. The CDR3 consists of 17 residues. Germline V gene data show CDR1 as MNHEY and CDR2 as SMNVEV (reference sequence). V lost 3 bases, J lost 7 bases, and 22 bases lay in between. A remark on this clone: Its antigen is still unknown.

The chain joins TRBV27 to TRBJ2-1; the D is unclear. This material consisted of CD4+ or CD8+ T cells sorted from blood, taken in a trial of the OX40 agonist ivuxolimab. The receptor comes from an adult with an advanced solid tumor such as melanoma, head and neck, liver or kidney cancer. Here the CDR3 DNA reads TGTGCCAGCAGTTTGTTGGGCTCGGCGCCTAGTCGGAATGAGCAGTTCTTC. It codes for CASSLLGSAPSRNEQFF.